The present TCR beta chain was sequenced within a study of T cell repertoires in cytomegalovirus infection. In TCRdb, the reads were re-called with MiXCR into one record per CDR3 protein. The data contain approximately 700,000 distinct CDR3 sequences, 35% of them singletons. CDR3 length equals 14 residues. In germline, CDR1 is LGHNA, CDR2 YNFKEQ. Trimming at V came to 2 bases and at J to 8 bases, leaving 3 bases not matched to a gene. The J gene is TRBJ2-2, the V gene TRBV4-2; 9 positions match TRBD2. Sequenced sample: PBMCs. This receptor was taken from a human donor in good health (CMV status not recorded). Some clones in this sample may be carry-over from other donors' samples. CDR3 sequence reads: CASSQRAGGGELFF. CDR3 bases: TGTGCCAGCAGCCAACGAGCGGGAGGAGGGGAGCTGTTTTTT.